This T cell receptor beta chain originates from a study of CD8+CD57+ T cells in acquired aplastic anemia (dated by TCRdb to between 2017 and 2018). About the full investigation: DNA extracted from sorted CD4+ and CD8+ cells had a mean of roughly 3 ug, with a range of about 0.2 to 30 ug. CD8+CD57+ expansion was defined as frequency above the mean frequency observed in healthy subjects.

The germline V gene sets CDR1 to SGDLS and CDR2 to YYNGEE. V is clipped by 3 bases and J by 6 bases, and the sequence between their germline boundaries is 13 bases long. From the cysteine up to the phenylalanine, the CDR3 has a length of 14 residues. Only the CDR3 part of the read is kept: 42 bases, read in frame from the first base. Notes on this clonotype: Its antigen specificity is not known. No base qualities exist here, and no much larger clone lies one base off it.

Flow cytometry had shown CD8+CD57+ cell expansion in the patients selected for sequencing. Severe acquired aplastic anemia was diagnosed in all patients according to International Study of Aplastic Anemia and Agranulocytosis and Camitta criteria. No patient had received any therapy when blood was sampled. TCR repertoires of sorted CD4+ and CD8+ blood T cells from severe aplastic anemia patients and healthy subjects were deep-sequenced in the study. In the USA, patient enrollment took place under clinicaltrials.gov protocols 00001620, 01623167, 00001397, 00071045, 00081523 and 00961064. Ficoll-Paque density gradient centrifugation was used to isolate peripheral blood mononuclear cells. Before DNA extraction, CD4+ and CD8+ T cells were sorted by FACS or by magnetic beads. Genomic DNA served as template for TCR beta VDJ combination and CDR3 sequence profiling. An Illumina HiSeq 2000 was used for TCR repertoire sequencing. The original methods were these. Repertoire assessment relied on Simpson's diversity index, CDR3 size and DJ length profiles, and TRBV/TRBJ rearrangement plots. The most abundant DNA sequence in the deep sequencing data was taken as the immunodominant clone. CDR3 amino acid sequences were checked for sharing between subjects and were compared against published repertoires and the VDJdb database. In TCRdb, the public reads were trimmed at Q25 with fastp and aligned with MiXCR, with productive beta chains retained. Rows merge per CDR3 protein into single entries with the most common DNA and genes. The V and J calls were determined by TCRdb, not by the authors. This sample gives about 150,000 distinct CDR3 sequences in total; around half of them show up just once. The top ten hold roughly 29% of the sample.

Beyond this particular receptor, the publication reports: No significant difference in CD8+ Simpson's diversity was found between patients and healthy controls (P=0.060). Approximately 27 CD8+ CDR3 sequences were found in both patients and controls but appeared to be highly expressed in patients and within the immunodominant clones of the patients.

The chain links TRBV9 with TRBJ2-1; 6 matching bases give a weak D call of TRBD1. The sample consisted of sorted CD4+, CD8+, or CD8+CD57+ T cells (not recorded which) from PBMCs. The sequence derives from a human donor with aplastic anemia. Read as DNA, the sequence is TGTGCCAGCAGCGCCATGGACAGAGGCAATGAGCAGTTCTTC. This sequence encodes CASSAMDRGNEQFF.